This passage covers 27 T cell receptor beta chains from one sample sequenced in a study of post-analysis software for immune sequencing data. Unique molecular identifiers featured in each of the TCR beta cDNA libraries. TCRdb processed the PCR reads anew with MiXCR; each CDR3 protein has one entry. In the table there are fewer than 550,000 distinct CDR3 sequences, around a third of which are singletons. The antigens of these receptors remain unknown. Points from the study as a whole: Higher frequency in patients than in controls was seen for roughly five TRBV segments, with TRBV5-6, TRBV5-1 and TRBV20-1 among them.

The specimen was blood. The receptors were sampled from a girl younger than 18 with multiple sclerosis.

This clonotype was seen a handful of times. This chain joins TRBV20-1 and TRBJ2-7; D is perhaps TRBD1 (5 bases). The CDR3 is made up of 17 amino acids. CDR1 and CDR2 from the germline V gene are DFQATT and SNEGSKA (reference sequence). V lost 0 bases, J lost 1 base, and 19 bases lay in between. The chain's CDR3 is CSAREGRASHPSYEQYF. The CDR3 DNA reads as TGCAGTGCTAGAGAGGGCAGGGCCTCGCATCCTTCCTACGAGCAGTACTTC.

In this sample, this clonotype turned up a few times. The chain has TRBV28 and TRBJ1-2; D not resolved. The CDR3 has 12 residues. Germline CDR1 reads MDHEN; CDR2 reads SYDVKM. The V end lost 5 bases, the J end lost 7 bases, and 11 bases lay between the germline ends. In DNA, the CDR3 is TGTGCCAGCAGTCCCACGCCGGGTGGCTACACCTTC. It translates to CASSPTPGGYTF.

V and J are TRBV20-1 and TRBJ2-3; D uncertain. The V end lost 0 bases, the J end lost 0 bases, and 10 bases lay between the germline ends. This CDR3 is built from 15 residues. Per germline, CDR1 DFQATT and CDR2 SNEGSKA (reference sequence). The CDR3 sequence: CSARESPASTDTQYF. The CDR3 nucleotides read TGCAGTGCTAGAGAGAGTCCAGCGAGCACAGATACGCAGTATTTT.

V usage is TRBV11-2 and J usage is TRBJ1-2; no clear D. This CDR3 has 15 amino acids. V was clipped by 1 base and J by 5 bases, with 14 bases between them. The V gene's germline CDR1 is SGHAT and CDR2 FQNNGV. This chain's CDR3 is CASSLGSLQPYGYTF. Here the CDR3 DNA reads TGTGCCAGCAGCTTAGGAAGCCTACAACCTTATGGCTACACCTTC.

The chain links TRBV7-6 to TRBJ2-6; no definite D call. CDR1 is SGHVS, CDR2 FNYEAQ, per germline. The germline V and J ends were trimmed by 3 bases and 0 bases, with 12 bases remaining between them. The CDR3 sequence is 17 residues long. The DNA of the CDR3 is TGTGCCAGCAGCTTTGCCCGTACCGGCTCTGGGGCCAACGTCCTGACTTTC. This translates into CASSFARTGSGANVLTF.

CDR3 loop: CASRRNTHEQFF. For the CDR3, the DNA is TGTGCCAGCAGAAGGAACACCCATGAGCAGTTCTTC. The V gene is TRBV3-1, the J gene TRBJ2-1; D gene ambiguous. From germline, CDR1 is LGHDT and CDR2 YNNKEL (reference sequence). This CDR3 is built from 12 residues. V was cut by 6 bases and J by 8 bases, with 11 bases left in between.

The chain is built from TRBV29-1 and TRBJ2-1; 8 bases agree with TRBD2. The V gene end was trimmed by 5 bases and the J gene end by 8 bases; junction bases not matched to a gene: 5. The germline V gene encodes CDR1 SQVTM and CDR2 ANQGSEA. CDR3 size: 12 residues. CDR3 sequence reads: CSVRGGPHEQFF. As DNA, the CDR3 is TGCAGCGTTCGGGGGGGGCCCCATGAGCAGTTCTTC.

This clonotype was found a few times. V gene TRBV29-1 combines with J gene TRBJ1-2; TRBD1 is a possible D gene (5 bases). The CDR3 covers 12 residues. Trimming left V 7 bases short and J 2 bases short, with 11 bases between. Germline V lookup: CDR1 SQVTM, CDR2 ANQGSEA. CDR3 coding DNA: TGCAGCGGTGGGAGACAGAACTATGGCTACACCTTC. Translation gives CSGGRQNYGYTF.

The chain uses TRBV29-1 and TRBJ1-2; no clear D. The CDR3 sequence is 13 residues long. Trimming shortened V by 5 bases and J by 8 bases, and 18 bases separated the two germline ends. Per the germline V gene, CDR1 is SQVTM and CDR2 is ANQGSEA. The CDR3 here is CSVPIETPRGYTF. The CDR3 DNA sequence: TGCAGCGTTCCCATAGAGACTCCGCGGGGCTACACCTTC. Supplemented by reference TRBV29-1 and TRBJ1-2, the full variable domain reads SAVISQKPSRDICQRGTSLTIQCQVDSQVTMMFWYRQQPGQSLTLIATANQGSEATYESGFVIDKFPISRPNLTFSTLTVSNMSPEDSSIYLCSVPIETPRGYTFGSGTRLTVV.

V is TRBV12-3 or TRBV12-4 and J is TRBJ1-2; unclear D gene. Trimming left V 3 bases short and J 4 bases short, with 15 bases between. The CDR3 is 15 residues long. CDR3: CASSFRAGVIYGYTF. The CDR3 coding sequence is TGTGCCAGCAGTTTTCGGGCCGGGGTGATCTATGGCTACACCTTC.

This clonotype was seen only a few times. The rearrangement uses TRBV7-2 and TRBJ2-2; no firm D call. This CDR3 is 15 amino acids long. The V gene's germline CDR1 is SGHTA and CDR2 FQGNSA. The V end was cut by 6 bases, the J end by 7 bases, with 18 bases between. The CDR3, as DNA: TGTGCCAGCAGTCTTAGTAACCTGGATGTCGGGGAGCTGTTTTTT. This encodes CASSLSNLDVGELFF.

Concerning this clonotype: The DNA is left out, because the CDR3 cannot be placed on it with certainty; the CDR3 is given as TCRdb lists it. The rearrangement links TRBV29-1 to TRBJ1-2; the table calls TRBD1, which could not be checked here. The CDR3 region is 12 residues in length, termini included. The germline V gene encodes CDR1 SQVTM and CDR2 ANQGSEA. The CDR3 loop reads CSVLGQHYGCTF.

The V gene is TRBV5-1, the J gene TRBJ2-3; a possible D gene is TRBD1 (6 bases). CDR3 length equals 16 residues. Trimming cost V 5 bases and J 2 bases, with 18 bases left between them. Germline CDR1 reads SGHRS; CDR2 reads YFSETQ. The CDR3 here is CASRVRGNGLTDTQYF. In DNA, the CDR3 is TGCGCCAGCAGAGTCAGGGGTAACGGACTCACAGATACGCAGTATTTT.

This clonotype has just a few counts. The V gene is TRBV4-1, the J gene TRBJ2-7; D is possibly TRBD1 or TRBD2 (5 bases each). Germline lookup yields CDR1 MGHRA and CDR2 YSYEKL. Trimming took 1 base from V and 2 from J, leaving 21 bases between them. The CDR3 spans 18 residues. CDR3 loop: CASSQAPSGRDLAYEQYF. CDR3 nucleotides: TGCGCCAGCAGCCAAGCTCCCTCTGGACGGGACCTCGCCTACGAGCAGTACTTC.

This clonotype came up a few times. This chain joins TRBV9 and TRBJ1-2, with a weak D call TRBD1 (6 bases). Between the trimmed V and J ends, which lost 3 bases and 8 bases, there was a span of 11 bases. The CDR3 has 12 amino acids. Germline values: CDR1 SGDLS, CDR2 YYNGEE. This chain's CDR3 is CASSAGHHGYTF. As DNA, the CDR3 is TGTGCCAGCAGCGCGGGACACCACGGCTACACCTTC.

V is TRBV28 and J is TRBJ1-2; TRBD1 aligns across 9 bases. With 6 bases clipped from V and 6 bases from J, the junction kept 8 bases outside the gene matches. From germline, CDR1 is MDHEN and CDR2 SYDVKM. The CDR3 covers 14 residues. The CDR3 DNA sequence: TGTGCCAGCAGGATGACAGGGGGACAGGATGGCTACACCTTC. Its protein is CASRMTGGQDGYTF.

The V and J genes are TRBV6-5 and TRBJ2-7; TRBD1 or TRBD2 may be the D gene (6 bases each). The CDR3 runs to 14 residues. CDR1 MNHEY and CDR2 SVGAGI come from the germline V gene. The V end lost 5 bases, the J end lost 5 bases, and 16 bases lay between the germline ends. This CDR3 is CASSTGRGRDEQYF. DNA of the CDR3: TGTGCCAGCAGTACCGGCCGGGGGCGGGACGAGCAGTACTTC.

This clonotype was seen only a few times. The chain has TRBV7-7 and TRBJ2-1; D may be TRBD1 (8 bases). V lost 4 bases and J 4 bases, leaving 14 bases between the germline ends. The CDR3 runs to 15 residues. Germline CDR1 SSHAT, CDR2 FNYEAQ (reference sequence). CDR3 DNA: TGTGCCAGCAGCTCCGGGGGGACAGGATACAATGAGCAGTTCTTC. Its translation is CASSSGGTGYNEQFF.

This clonotype was seen at least ten times. The rearrangement uses TRBV12-3 or TRBV12-4 and TRBJ2-1; 8 positions match TRBD2. CDR3 size: 13 residues. As DNA, the CDR3 is TGTGCGTCGGGGGGGAGCTCCTACAATGAGCAGTTCTTC. Amino acid sequence: CASGGSSYNEQFF.

This chain uses TRBV5-1 with TRBJ2-3; the match to TRBD1 covers 7 bases. Germline trimming cut 0 bases from V and 6 bases from J; bases unmatched to any gene: 4. CDR1 and CDR2 from the germline V gene are SGHRS and YFSETQ. The CDR3 covers 14 residues. In nucleotides, the CDR3 is TGCGCCAGCAGCTTGGGGGTACAGGGGGATACGCAGTATTTT. Protein: CASSLGVQGDTQYF.

Notes on this clonotype: A much more abundant neighbour one base away suggests this may be a read error. Written as DNA, the CDR3 is TGTGCCGCAACACGACAGGGATCCAAGGAGACCCAGTACTTC. Amino acids: CAATRQGSKETQYF. The J gene is TRBJ2-5, the V gene TRBV12-3 or TRBV12-4; 7 bases align to TRBD1. The junction had 14 bases not matched to a gene; V was cut back by 11 bases and J by 5 bases. This CDR3 has 14 amino acids.

This clonotype has more than one count but fewer than ten. V and J are TRBV5-1 and TRBJ1-1; D gene uncertain. Deletions cut 0 bases from V and 4 bases from J, with 7 bases between. The germline CDR1 and CDR2 sequences are SGHRS and YFSETQ. This CDR3 has 13 amino acids. The CDR3 loop is CASSLADGTEAFF. The CDR3 bases are TGCGCCAGCAGCTTGGCCGACGGCACTGAAGCTTTCTTT.

This clonotype was recorded many times. This chain uses TRBV7-9 with TRBJ2-5, with D possibly being TRBD2 (5 bases). V was shortened by 7 bases and J by 0 bases, with 9 bases between the two germline ends. This CDR3 contains 13 residues. Germline CDR1 is SEHNR and CDR2 is FQNEAQ (reference sequence). The DNA for the CDR3 is TGTGCCAGCATCGACGGGGACCAAGAGACCCAGTACTTC. It translates to CASIDGDQETQYF.

The V gene is TRBV7-9, the J gene TRBJ1-1, with TRBD1 matching over 8 bases. This CDR3 has 15 residues. The germline CDR1 and CDR2 sequences are SEHNR and FQNEAQ (reference sequence). Trimming at V came to 1 base and at J to 1 base, leaving 2 bases not matched to a gene. CDR3 region: CASSLVGQGNTEAFF. CDR3 DNA sequence: TGTGCCAGCAGCTTAGTTGGACAGGGGAACACTGAAGCTTTCTTT.

This clonotype was recorded a few times. The chain has TRBV20-1 and TRBJ1-6; no firm D call. The CDR3 runs 13 residues. Per germline, CDR1 DFQATT and CDR2 SNEGSKA (reference sequence). V was shortened by 3 bases and J by 10 bases, with 13 bases between the two germline ends. This CDR3 reads CSASEQLGSPLHF. CDR3 DNA: TGCAGTGCTAGTGAACAATTGGGGTCACCCCTCCACTTT.

The rearrangement uses TRBV24-1 and TRBJ1-2, with 7 positions matching TRBD1. Germline CDR1 is KGHDR and CDR2 is SFDVKD. The CDR3 totals 17 residues. Trimming cost V 4 bases and J 0 bases; bases outside gene matches: 10. The CDR3 loop is CATSERRGLRTNYGYTF. The CDR3 DNA is TGTGCCACCAGTGAGAGAAGGGGGCTGAGGACTAACTATGGCTACACCTTC.

The chain uses TRBV20-1 and TRBJ2-5, with D perhaps assigned TRBD1 or TRBD2 (5 bases each). V dropped 7 bases and J dropped 3 bases, with 9 bases sitting between them. Per germline, CDR1 DFQATT and CDR2 SNEGSKA (reference sequence). The CDR3 sequence is 11 residues long. The CDR3, as DNA: TGCAGTGTCGGGGCAGAAGAGACCCAGTACTTC. Amino acids: CSVGAEETQYF.